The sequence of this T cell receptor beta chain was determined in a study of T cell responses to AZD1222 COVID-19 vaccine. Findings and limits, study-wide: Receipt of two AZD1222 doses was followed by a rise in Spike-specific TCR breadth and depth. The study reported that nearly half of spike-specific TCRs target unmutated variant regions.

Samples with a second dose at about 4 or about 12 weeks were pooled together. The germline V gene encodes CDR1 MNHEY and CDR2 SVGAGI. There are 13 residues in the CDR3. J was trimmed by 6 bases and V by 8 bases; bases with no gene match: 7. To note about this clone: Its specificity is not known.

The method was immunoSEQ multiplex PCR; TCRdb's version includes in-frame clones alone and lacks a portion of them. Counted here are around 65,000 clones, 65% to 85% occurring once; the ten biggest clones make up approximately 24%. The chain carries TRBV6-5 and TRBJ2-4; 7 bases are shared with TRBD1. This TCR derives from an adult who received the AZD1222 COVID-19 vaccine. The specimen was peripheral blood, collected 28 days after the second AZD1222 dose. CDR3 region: CASSLGTANIQYF. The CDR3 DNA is TGTGCCAGCTCCCTGGGGACAGCAAACATTCAGTACTTC.